These T cell receptor beta chains were read from a single sample in a study of early T cells in non-severe SARS-CoV-2 infection. TCRdb called the 5' RACE reads again in MiXCR, with one record for every CDR3 protein. The sample yields about 110,000 distinct CDR3 sequences, about 12% seen once. The specimen was whole blood. The source of these receptors is an adult who was a healthcare worker with PCR-confirmed SARS-CoV-2 infection or an uninfected control (not recorded which). Both conserved end residues are part of each CDR3. The D gene is left open where the match is weak. Rows give clone size only sometimes, using once, few, many, or a class for an expanded clone.

cdr3_length j_call clone_size d_call v_call cdr3_nt cdr3_aa
15 TRBJ1-1 many NA TRBV5-5 TGTGCCAGCAGCCGAGTCCAGGGGTCGAACACTGAAGCTTTCTTT CASSRVQGSNTEAFF
17 TRBJ2-1 few NA TRBV11-2 TGTGCCAGCAGCTTTACACGGGACGGAAGCTCCTACAATGAGCAGTTCTTC CASSFTRDGSSYNEQFF
16 TRBJ2-7 few TRBD1 TRBV18 TGTGCCAGCTCACCACCCGGACAGGGAAGGGGATACGAGCAGTACTTC CASSPPGQGRGYEQYF
11 TRBJ1-2 NA NA TRBV28 TGTGCCAGCAGTTCCGGTATTAGCTACACCTTC CASSSGISYTF
13 TRBJ2-5 few NA TRBV19 TGTGCCAGTAGTGACGGGGTTCCTGAGACCCAGTACTTC CASSDGVPETQYF
15 TRBJ2-7 NA NA TRBV19 TGTGCCAGTAGGACGGCTAGCGCCAGCGTCTACGAGCAGTACTTC CASRTASASVYEQYF
13 TRBJ2-7 few NA TRBV27 TGTGCCAGCAGTTCGTTAGACCCGGTCGAGCAGTACTTC CASSSLDPVEQYF
15 TRBJ2-1 few NA TRBV2 TGTGCCAGCAGTCTCCTACAGGCCCCCAACTCGGAGCAGTTCTTC CASSLLQAPNSEQFF
15 TRBJ2-7 NA TRBD1 TRBV6-5 TGTGCCAGCAGTGCCTTAGGACAGGAATCCTACGAGCAGTACTTC CASSALGQESYEQYF
14 TRBJ2-1 few TRBD2 TRBV28 TGTGCCAGCAGTTTAGGCGGGGGGGCTGGTGAGCAGTTCTTC CASSLGGGAGEQFF
13 TRBJ2-1 medium-sized TRBD2 TRBV19 TGTGCCAGCAGCGGGGCCCTCTACAATGAGCAGTTCTTC CASSGALYNEQFF
14 TRBJ2-1 NA NA TRBV20-1 TGCAGTGCTACGGGGCAGAGCTCCTACAATGAGCAGTTCTTC CSATGQSSYNEQFF
15 TRBJ2-6 few NA TRBV27 TGTGCCAGCAGCATCGCGGGGTCTGGGGCCAACGTCCTGACTTTC CASSIAGSGANVLTF
11 TRBJ2-1 few NA TRBV27 TGTGCCAGCAGTTTAGGTCAGATCGAGTTCTTC CASSLGQIEFF
12 TRBJ2-2 NA NA TRBV29-1 TGCAGCGTTGTATCTCCGACCGGGGAGCTGTTTTTT CSVVSPTGELFF
18 TRBJ2-1 NA TRBD2 TRBV6-4 TGTGCCAGCAGTGACTCTAGGGCTAGCGGGAGGGTGTACAATGAGCAGTTCTTC CASSDSRASGRVYNEQFF
15 TRBJ1-6 NA TRBD1 TRBV28 TGTGCCAGCAGTAGAATCGACAGGGACAATTCACCCCTCCACTTT CASSRIDRDNSPLHF
15 TRBJ2-7 few NA TRBV5-1 TGCGCCAGCAGCACTACCAGGGGTTCCTCCTACGAGCAGTACTTC CASSTTRGSSYEQYF
14 TRBJ2-3 NA NA TRBV29-1 TGCAGCGTTGGTGGCGGTGGGGGCACAGATACGCAGTATTTT CSVGGGGGTDTQYF
15 TRBJ2-7 many TRBD2 TRBV2 TGTGCCAGCCGGAAGGGACTAGCGGGAGTCTACGAGCAGTACTTC CASRKGLAGVYEQYF
14 TRBJ1-2 NA NA TRBV7-6 TGTGCCAGCAGCTTAACGGCGGCAGGTCATGGCTACACCTTC CASSLTAAGHGYTF